This T cell receptor (beta chain) comes out of a study of T-cell memory formation after mild COVID-19. Study-wide points: Chiefly within CM and EM were the contracting CD4+ clones; CD8+ ones were within EMRA. The appearance of some responding clones in pre-infection memory suggested that cross-reactive memory joined.

Germline values: CDR1 SGHVS, CDR2 FQNEAQ. The CDR3 has 15 amino acids. V lost 5 bases and J lost 0; bases outside the gene matches: 6. This clonotype was seen at least ten times. Its matching antigen is unknown. Sample barcodes and UMIs were carried by the TCR alpha and TCR beta cDNA libraries that 5'RACE generated with constant-segment primers. TCRdb independently ran MiXCR on the 5' RACE reads; one entry per CDR3 protein. Among about 470,000 distinct CDR3 sequences listed, 15% to 20% were seen once. The V and J genes are TRBV7-8 and TRBJ2-7; 8 bases fit TRBD2. This TCR was recovered from an adult woman who had mild COVID-19 (a few samples of this study predate the infection). Cell type and time point are not known. Specimen: PBMCs or a T cell subset sorted from them (not recorded which). The CDR3 loop reads CASSPRGGSSYEQYF. The CDR3 DNA reads as TGTGCCAGCAGCCCCCGGGGGGGAAGCTCCTACGAGCAGTACTTC.